The rows below give T cell receptor beta chains drawn from one sample of a study of PD-L1 blockade in urothelial cancer. TCRdb's table, derived via immunoSEQ multiplex PCR, lists solely in-frame clones and lacks some. The data contain roughly 110,000 clones, approximately 90% of them singletons. Sample: PBMCs, taken around atezolizumab (anti-PD-L1) treatment. The receptors were gathered from a man in his sixties with urothelial cancer. Both conserved end residues are part of each CDR3. A D gene is named only where the DNA matches it firmly. Some rows have no size entry. The others give once, few or many, or a class for an expanded clone.

D gene,clone size,J gene,V gene,CDR3 DNA,CDR3 protein
.,.,TRBJ2-2,TRBV5-6,TGTGCCAGCAGCCGTTTCTTTGGGAGCACCGGGGAGCTGTTTTTT,CASSRFFGSTGELFF
TRBD2,.,TRBJ2-5,TRBV18,TGTGCCAGCTCACCATCCGGGACTAACAAAGAGACCCAGTACTTC,CASSPSGTNKETQYF
.,.,TRBJ1-2,TRBV28,TGTGCCAGCAGCCAAGCGGTAGGTGGCTACACCTTC,CASSQAVGGYTF
.,.,TRBJ2-5,TRBV29-1,TGCAGCGTTACAGGAAGGTCAGAGACCCAGTACTTC,CSVTGRSETQYF
.,once,TRBJ2-1,TRBV7-2,TGTGCCAGCAGCTTAAACCGCGCCGATGAGCAGTTCTTC,CASSLNRADEQFF
TRBD2,.,TRBJ2-3,TRBV2,TGTGCCACCACGGGGGGGCTCATAGATACGCAGTATTTT,CATTGGLIDTQYF
.,.,TRBJ1-1,TRBV9,TGTGCCAGCAGCGAGGCCCCGACAGGCAACACTGAAGCTTTCTTT,CASSEAPTGNTEAFF
.,.,TRBJ2-3,TRBV20-1,TGCAGTGCTACTCACTCGGATACGCAGTATTTT,CSATHSDTQYF
.,once,TRBJ1-1,TRBV5-1,TGCGCCAGCAGCTTGGGGGCAGAGAAGACTGAAGCTTTCTTT,CASSLGAEKTEAFF
.,.,TRBJ1-2,TRBV7-9,TGTGCCAGCAGCCCACAGGTACCTAACTATGGCTACACCTTC,CASSPQVPNYGYTF
.,.,TRBJ1-2,TRBV11-2,TGTGCCAGCAGCTTAACCAGGGTGGCCTATGGCTACACCTTC,CASSLTRVAYGYTF
TRBD1,.,TRBJ1-5,TRBV30,TGTGCCCGGGACAGGGTTGGGCAGCCCCAGCATTTT,CARDRVGQPQHF
.,.,TRBJ1-1,TRBV28,TGTGCCGCTCGAGGCCCCATGAACACTGAAGCTTTCTTT,CAARGPMNTEAFF
.,.,TRBJ2-5,TRBV15,TGTGCCACCAGCAGAACAGGGGGACGGCGGGGGCAAGAGACCCAGTACTTC,CATSRTGGRRGQETQYF
.,few,TRBJ2-7,TRBV5-6,TGTGCCAGCAGCCCCGGGCTGACAGCCTACGAGCAGTACTTC,CASSPGLTAYEQYF
.,.,TRBJ1-1,TRBV4-2,TGTGCCAGCAGCCAAGATTTATTGGTACCGAGCACTGAAGCTTTCTTT,CASSQDLLVPSTEAFF
.,once,TRBJ2-1,TRBV5-8,TGTGCCAGCAGCTTGGCCGGACTCTATGGGGATGAGCAGTTCTTC,CASSLAGLYGDEQFF
TRBD1,.,TRBJ2-5,TRBV5-1,TGCGCCAGCAGCCGATCGACAGGGAAGGAGACCCAGTACTTC,CASSRSTGKETQYF
.,.,TRBJ1-1,TRBV29-1,TGCAGCGGTGGGGGCGGAATAATGAACACTGAAGCTTTCTTT,CSGGGGIMNTEAFF
TRBD2,.,TRBJ2-3,TRBV2,TGTGCCACCCTTCAGGATAGCGGGTTCACAGATACGCAGTATTTT,CATLQDSGFTDTQYF
TRBD1,.,TRBJ1-1,TRBV6-4,TGTGCCAGCAGGGGACAGCTGAACACTGAAGCTTTCTTT,CASRGQLNTEAFF
TRBD1,.,TRBJ1-2,TRBV4-3,TGCGCCAGCAGCCAAGCAGGGACAGCCTATGGCTACACCTTC,CASSQAGTAYGYTF
TRBD2,.,TRBJ2-1,TRBV7-3,TGTGCCAGCAGCTTATGGGCGGGAGGGCCGGGTGAGCAGTTCTTC,CASSLWAGGPGEQFF
.,.,TRBJ2-3,TRBV5-4,TGTGCCAGCAGCTCCTCACCCCCCAGAGGAGTTCATACGCAGTATTTT,CASSSSPPRGVHTQYF
TRBD2,.,TRBJ2-7,TRBV4-1,TGCGCCAGCAGCCTCTCGATGGGACTAGCTTTTTCCTACGAGCAGTACTTC,CASSLSMGLAFSYEQYF
TRBD2,.,TRBJ2-3,TRBV11-3,TGTGCCAGCAGCCAGAACGACAGACTAGCGGGAAACACAGATACGCAGTATTTT,CASSQNDRLAGNTDTQYF
.,.,TRBJ1-2,TRBV7-2,TGTGCCAGCAGCTTATATGGGTCGGGGGGCTACACCTTC,CASSLYGSGGYTF
.,.,TRBJ2-7,TRBV4-1,TGCGCCAGCAGCCGGGGTGGAGACAGATCCTACGAGCAGTACTTC,CASSRGGDRSYEQYF
TRBD1,.,TRBJ2-7,TRBV7-8,TGTGCCAGCAGCCTACAGGGGGACCTCTACGAGCAGTACTTC,CASSLQGDLYEQYF
.,.,TRBJ1-6,TRBV2,TGTGCCAGCAGTGAGGGGAAGGCAGGGATTAGAAATTCACCCCTCCACTTT,CASSEGKAGIRNSPLHF
TRBD2,.,TRBJ2-7,TRBV7-9,TGTGCCAGCAGCTTTACTAGCGTCTCCTACGAGCAGTACTTC,CASSFTSVSYEQYF
TRBD2,few,TRBJ2-2,TRBV5-1,TGCGCCAGCAGCCGAACTAGCGGGGACACCGGGGAGCTGTTTTTT,CASSRTSGDTGELFF
.,once,TRBJ2-7,TRBV28,TGTGCCAGCAGCCTAGGGTTGGGGCCCCCCTACGAGCAGTACTTC,CASSLGLGPPYEQYF
TRBD2,once,TRBJ2-3,TRBV18,TGTGCCAGCTCACGGCCTAGCGGGAGACTCACAGATACGCAGTATTTT,CASSRPSGRLTDTQYF
TRBD2,.,TRBJ2-5,TRBV5-1,TGCGCCAGCAGCTTAGGGACTAACCAAGAGACCCAGTACTTC,CASSLGTNQETQYF
TRBD1,.,TRBJ1-6,TRBV4-2,TGTGCCAGCAGCCAAGGCGGGACAGAAGCCAATTCACCCCTCCACTTT,CASSQGGTEANSPLHF
TRBD1,once,TRBJ1-5,TRBV2,TGTGCCAGCAGTGAAAGTCGACAGGGGGCTTTTCAGCCCCAGCATTTT,CASSESRQGAFQPQHF
TRBD1,.,TRBJ2-7,TRBV18,TGTGCCAGCTCACCGGTACTGGGACAGGAAAGCTACGAGCAGTACTTC,CASSPVLGQESYEQYF
TRBD2,.,TRBJ2-4,TRBV27,TGTGCCAGCAGTTCCCGGGGGGGTGGGAGCAAAAACATTCAGTACTTC,CASSSRGGGSKNIQYF
.,.,TRBJ2-1,TRBV7-2,TGTGCCAGCAGCTTAGTTAGGGGCACCCAGTTCTTC,CASSLVRGTQFF
.,.,TRBJ2-1,TRBV14,TGTGCCAGCAGCCAATTGGGAGGAGTGGAGTACAATGAGCAGTTCTTC,CASSQLGGVEYNEQFF
TRBD1,once,TRBJ1-2,TRBV7-9,TGTGCCAGCAGCCCTATGGGACAGGGGAACTATGGCTACACCTTC,CASSPMGQGNYGYTF
.,.,TRBJ2-2,TRBV6-4,TGTGCCAGCAGTGTTGAGGGAGTTCACACCGGGGAGCTGTTTTTT,CASSVEGVHTGELFF
.,once,TRBJ2-3,TRBV10-3,TGTGCCATCGTCGGACAACCGGATACGCAGTATTTT,CAIVGQPDTQYF
TRBD2,.,TRBJ2-7,TRBV4-2,TGTGCCAGCAGCCACGCCCCGGGGGGGAGGGTCTACGAGCAGTACTTC,CASSHAPGGRVYEQYF